This T cell receptor beta chain was sequenced in a study of T cells in Graves' hyperthyroidism and ophthalmopathy. Study-level results: Model predictions of ophthalmopathy came a median approximately 6.2 months before onset. Blood also contained most expanded thyroid clonotypes above 0.001.

TCR beta CDR3 sequences were amplified from RNA transcripts. Researchers ran a first-round RT-PCR on the TCR CDR3 using the HTBI primer set. TCRdb ran MiXCR on the multiplex PCR reads and lists one entry per CDR3 protein. The profile covers 600,000 or so distinct CDR3 sequences, with about 14% appearing a single time and around 12% taken by the ten largest. This clonotype has ten or more counts. Its antigen is unidentified. The germline gives CDR1 DFQATT, CDR2 SNEGSKA (reference sequence). J gave up 6 bases and V 7 bases, and 9 bases lay outside the gene matches. The CDR3 totals 15 residues. Cells are PBMCs isolated from about 10 ml of fresh blood.

The sequence derives from a woman between 50 and 59 years old with Graves' ophthalmopathy. The specimen was blood. J is TRBJ2-1 and V is TRBV20-1; TRBD2 agrees at 13 bases. The CDR3 here is CSVQMTSGRFNEQFF. CDR3 coding DNA: TGCAGTGTCCAAATGACTAGCGGGAGGTTCAATGAGCAGTTCTTC.